This TCR beta chain was documented in a study of blood T cell repertoires in COVID-19. The CDR3 length is 16 residues. V was trimmed by 0 bases and J by 0 bases, leaving 11 bases between them. Germline CDR1 reads LGHNT; CDR2 reads FRNRAP. The authors' processing: Cell counts per sample came from amplifying reference gene primers. This table comes from immunoSEQ multiplex PCR, and its TCRdb copy is limited to in-frame clones, with some not included. V and J calls and clone size are given by that table; D and trimming were obtained from the DNA. The sample records around 160,000 clones, 90% being singletons.

The sequence was obtained from a man aged 60 to 75 with active or convalescent COVID-19. Sequencing was done on a sample of peripheral blood. This chain links TRBV12-5 with TRBJ1-2, with TRBD1 as a possible D gene (5 bases). CDR3 nucleotide sequence: TGTGCTAGTGGTTTGGTCCAGGGTTTGACTAACTATGGCTACACCTTC. Amino acid sequence: CASGLVQGLTNYGYTF.